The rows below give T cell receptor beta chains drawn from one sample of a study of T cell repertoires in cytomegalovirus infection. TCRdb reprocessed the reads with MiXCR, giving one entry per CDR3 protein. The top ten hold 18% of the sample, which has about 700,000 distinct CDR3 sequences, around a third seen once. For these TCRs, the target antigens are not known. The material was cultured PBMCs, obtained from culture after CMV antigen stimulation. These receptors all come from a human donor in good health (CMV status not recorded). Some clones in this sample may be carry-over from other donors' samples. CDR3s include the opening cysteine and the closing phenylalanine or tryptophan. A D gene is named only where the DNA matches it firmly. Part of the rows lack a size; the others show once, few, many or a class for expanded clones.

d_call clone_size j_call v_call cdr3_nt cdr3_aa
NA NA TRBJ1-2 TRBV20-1 TGCAGTGCTAGGGGCCGCAATGGTGGTAACTATGGCTACACCTTC CSARGRNGGNYGYTF
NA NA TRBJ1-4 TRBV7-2 TGTGTCAGCAGCTTAAGGCAGGGTGAGACTGGTGTATTTTTT CVSSLRQGETGVFF
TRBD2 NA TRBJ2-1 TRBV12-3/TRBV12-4 TGTGCCAGCGGTCTAGCGGGATTTAGTGAGCAGTTCTTC CASGLAGFSEQFF
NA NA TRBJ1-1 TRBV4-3 TGCGCCAGCAGCCAAGATAACGGGTTGAACACTGAAGCTTTCTTT CASSQDNGLNTEAFF
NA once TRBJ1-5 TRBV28 TGTGCCAGCAGGGTATTGAGGGGGGTACAGCCCCAGCATTTT CASRVLRGVQPQHF
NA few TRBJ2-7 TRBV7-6 TGTGCCAGCAGCTTAATGGACGAGCAGTACTTC CASSLMDEQYF
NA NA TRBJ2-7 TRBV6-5 TGTGCCAGCAGTTACGGTACAGACTCCTACGAGCAGTACTTC CASSYGTDSYEQYF
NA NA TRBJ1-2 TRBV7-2 TGTGCCAGCAGCCCCAATTCGGGGACGATCGGCTACACCTTC CASSPNSGTIGYTF
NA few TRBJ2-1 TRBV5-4 TGTGCCAGCAGCTTGACCGTTTCCGACAATGAGCAGTTCTTC CASSLTVSDNEQFF
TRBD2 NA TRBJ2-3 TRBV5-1 TGCGCCAGCAGCTTGGAGGGACAGAGGGGACTAGCGGGAGGGCCTGGCACAGATACGCAGTATTTT CASSLEGQRGLAGGPGTDTQYF
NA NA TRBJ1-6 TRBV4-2 TGTGCCAGCAGCCAAGAGCGCCGACTGGGGTATTCACCCCTCCACTTT CASSQERRLGYSPLHF
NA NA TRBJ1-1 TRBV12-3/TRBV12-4 TGTGCCAGCAGTTTAAATCGGGCTGAAGCTTTCTTT CASSLNRAEAFF
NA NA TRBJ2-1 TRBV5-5 TGTGCCAGCAGCCCCGGGGCCTTCACCTACAATGAGCAGTTCTTC CASSPGAFTYNEQFF
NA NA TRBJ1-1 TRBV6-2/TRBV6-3 TGTGCCAGCGGATTGCGTTCCCAGGGGAACACTGAAGCTTTCTTT CASGLRSQGNTEAFF